This T cell receptor (beta chain) was identified in a study of spatial heterogeneity in lung cancer. Study in general: The count of detected beta-chain sequences consistently exceeded that of alpha-chain sequences. In the raw reads, each unique TCR and UMI combination was present more than ten times on average.

This clonotype was observed a handful of times. Its antigen is unidentified. In the library, each TCR cDNA molecule bore its own unique molecular identifier. Each CDR3 protein is one row after TCRdb ran MiXCR on the 5' RACE reads. The profile covers over 75,000 distinct CDR3 sequences, with around 21% appearing a single time and about 6.8% taken by the ten largest. Broader study findings: Among blood samples, ubiquitous expanded tumor TCRs appeared more at resection than at follow-up.

Time point described: sample taken at primary tumor resection. Whole RNA came from tumor, nontumor lung or frozen PBMC and was sequenced without being sorted. Sample: PBMCs, taken at surgery. The receptor was isolated from a male donor with early-stage non-small cell lung cancer.

The CDR3 protein is CASSQRVGETQYF. The CDR3, as DNA: TGTGCCAGCAGCCAGAGGGTTGGGGAGACCCAGTACTTC. The chain has TRBV7-8 and TRBJ2-5; TRBD2 is a possible D gene (5 bases). From germline, CDR1 is SGHVS and CDR2 FQNEAQ. The CDR3 totals 13 residues. The germline V and J ends were trimmed by 5 bases and 5 bases, with 12 bases remaining between them.